This TCR beta chain is from a study of blood T cell repertoires in COVID-19. On the study more broadly: Researchers got acute and convalescent COVID-19 samples from the United States, Italy and Spain. Sources were T cells, B-cell-depleted T cells, or PBMCs; the material itself was cDNA or gDNA.

This clone was picked up one time. The CDR3 covers 17 residues. The V and J ends lost 4 bases and 1 base, in that order; junction bases with no gene match: 7. In germline, CDR1 is LGHNA, CDR2 YSLEER. Original analysis: Amplification of reference gene primers provided the estimated nucleated cell counts. Method: immunoSEQ multiplex PCR; TCRdb's copy keeps in-frame clones and lacks some. V and J calls and clone size follow that table, whereas D and trimming were derived from the DNA. Here the sample spans some 120,000 clones, about 89% being singletons. Sequenced: peripheral blood. V and J are TRBV4-3 and TRBJ2-1; 10 bases are a match to TRBD2. This sequence was found in a human donor with acute or convalescent COVID-19. The donor label of this sample is uncertain. DNA of the CDR3: TGCGCCAGCAGCCCTACGGGTAGCGGGAGGTCCTACAATGAGCAGTTCTTC. Its translation is CASSPTGSGRSYNEQFF.